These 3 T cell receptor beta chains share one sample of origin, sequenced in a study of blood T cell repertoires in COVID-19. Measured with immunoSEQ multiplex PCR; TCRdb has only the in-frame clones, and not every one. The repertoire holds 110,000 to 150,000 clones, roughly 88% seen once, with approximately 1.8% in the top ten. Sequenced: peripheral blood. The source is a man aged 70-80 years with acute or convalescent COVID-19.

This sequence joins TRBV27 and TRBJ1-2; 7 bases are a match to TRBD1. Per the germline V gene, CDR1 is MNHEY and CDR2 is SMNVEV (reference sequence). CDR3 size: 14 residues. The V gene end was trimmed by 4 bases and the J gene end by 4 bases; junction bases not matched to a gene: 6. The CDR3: CASSSNRGSYGYTF. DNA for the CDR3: TGTGCCAGCAGTTCCAACAGGGGCAGCTATGGCTACACCTTC.

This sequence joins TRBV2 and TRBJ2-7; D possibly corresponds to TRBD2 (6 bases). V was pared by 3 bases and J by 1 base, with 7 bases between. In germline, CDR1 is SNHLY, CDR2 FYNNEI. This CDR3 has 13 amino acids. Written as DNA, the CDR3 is TGTGCCAGCAGTGACGCGGGGTCCTACGAGCAGTACTTC. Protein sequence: CASSDAGSYEQYF. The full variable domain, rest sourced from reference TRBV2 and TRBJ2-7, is EPEVTQTPSHQVTQMGQEVILRCVPISNHLYFYWYRQILGQKVEFLVSFYNNEISEKSEIFDDQFSVERPDGSNFTLKIRSTKLEDSAMYFCASSDAGSYEQYFGPGTRLTVT.

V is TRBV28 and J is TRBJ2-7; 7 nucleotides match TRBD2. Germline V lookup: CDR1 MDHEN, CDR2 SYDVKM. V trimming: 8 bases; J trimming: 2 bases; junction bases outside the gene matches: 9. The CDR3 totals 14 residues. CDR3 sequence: CASAVAGETYEQYF. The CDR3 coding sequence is TGTGCCAGCGCCGTGGCGGGAGAAACCTACGAGCAGTACTTC. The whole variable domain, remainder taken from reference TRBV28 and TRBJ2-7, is DVKVTQSSRYLVKRTGEKVFLECVQDMDHENMFWYRQDPGLGLRLIYFSYDVKMKEKGDIPEGYSVSREKKERFSLILESASTNQTSMYLCASAVAGETYEQYFGPGTRLTVT.